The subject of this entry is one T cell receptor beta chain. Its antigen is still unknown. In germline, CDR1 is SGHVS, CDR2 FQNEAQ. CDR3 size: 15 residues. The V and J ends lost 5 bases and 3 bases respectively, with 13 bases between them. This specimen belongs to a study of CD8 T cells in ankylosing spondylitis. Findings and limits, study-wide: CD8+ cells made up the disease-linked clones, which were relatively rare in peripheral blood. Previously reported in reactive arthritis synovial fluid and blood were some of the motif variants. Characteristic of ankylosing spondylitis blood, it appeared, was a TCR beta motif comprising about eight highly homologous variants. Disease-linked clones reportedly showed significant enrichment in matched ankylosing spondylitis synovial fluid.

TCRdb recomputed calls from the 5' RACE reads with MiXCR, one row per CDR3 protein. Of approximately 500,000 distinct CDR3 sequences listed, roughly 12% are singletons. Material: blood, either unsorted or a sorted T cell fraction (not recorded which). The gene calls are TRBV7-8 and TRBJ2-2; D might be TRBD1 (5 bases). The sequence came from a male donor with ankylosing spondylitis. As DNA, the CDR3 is TGTGCCAGCAGCCTCCTTGACAGATACACCGGGGAGCTGTTTTTT. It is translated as CASSLLDRYTGELFF.